The clone carrying this T cell receptor beta chain was seen ten or more times. What it binds is unknown. The germline V gene encodes CDR1 SQVTM and CDR2 ANQGSEA. The J segment lost 1 base and the V segment lost 4 bases, leaving 10 bases of the junction unmatched. CDR3 length: 15 amino acids. This entry comes from a study of response to subunit inactivated influenza vaccine. Whole-study findings and limits: It was the authors' suggestion that each seasonal influenza vaccination recruits few new T cells.

TCRdb reanalysed the RT-PCR reads using MiXCR and keeps one entry per CDR3 protein. The sample contains approximately 500,000 distinct CDR3 sequences, approximately 12% of which appear only once. This chain uses TRBV29-1 with TRBJ2-7; TRBD2 matches at 7 bases. The TCR sequence derives from a man between 50 and 59 years old who received an inactivated influenza vaccine. The source was PBMCs from blood, collected roughly 45 days after vaccination. The CDR3 region is CSVGLAESLSYEQYF. DNA for the CDR3: TGCAGCGTTGGCCTAGCGGAGTCCCTATCCTACGAGCAGTACTTC.